This TCR beta chain is from a study of shared clonotypes between healthy human individuals. An even split of each subset's genomic DNA across several immunoSEQ plates was performed. Original processing methods: ImmunoSEQ output lacked quality scores and full-length reads, limiting matched filtering. Libraries were prepared by immunoSEQ multiplex PCR; TCRdb keeps only in-frame clonotypes and omits some of them. The DNA was the basis for D and trimming; V, J and clone size are from that table. The sample holds some 510,000 clones, 79% seen once. The CDR3 totals 15 residues. The junction had 7 bases not matched to a gene; V was cut back by 6 bases and J by 2 bases. Germline V gene sequence: CDR1 ENHRY, CDR2 SYGVKD.

The sequencing sample was made of PBMCs. This rearrangement joins TRBV10-3 to TRBJ2-7; 10 nucleotides agree with TRBD2. This clonotype was sampled from a woman aged 40 to 50 in good health. Some clones in this sample may be carry-over from other donors' samples. The CDR3 DNA is TGTGCCATCAGGGCCCGGACTAGCGGCGCCTACGAGCAGTACTTC. It translates to CAIRARTSGAYEQYF.